This entry concerns a single T cell receptor beta chain. Its matching antigen is unknown. The V and J ends lost 5 bases and 0 bases respectively, with 23 bases between them. The germline V gene has CDR1 SEHNR and CDR2 FQNEAQ (reference sequence). There are 18 residues in the CDR3. TCRdb reanalysed the reads using MiXCR and keeps one entry per CDR3 protein. Altogether about 900,000 distinct CDR3 sequences are present, around 30% being singletons, with the ten largest covering around 15%. This entry belongs to a study of T cell repertoires in cytomegalovirus infection. V is TRBV7-9 and J is TRBJ2-7; D is uncertain. The TCR originated in a human donor in good health (CMV status not recorded). Some clones in this sample may be carry-over from other donors' samples. The sample was cultured CD8+ T cells from PBMCs, taken from culture after CMV antigen stimulation. For the CDR3, the DNA is TGTGCCAGCAGCGCCAACCTTAGGACGAGCATCGGCTCCTACGAGCAGTACTTC. Translating gives CASSANLRTSIGSYEQYF.